Following are 11 T cell receptor beta chains from one sample sequenced in a study of early T cells in non-severe SARS-CoV-2 infection. In TCRdb, the 5' RACE reads were re-called with MiXCR into one record per CDR3 protein. Found here are roughly 97,000 distinct CDR3 sequences, approximately 11% of them singletons; the top ten hold around 4.8%. The sequencing used whole blood, collected at baseline. These receptors all stem from an adult who was a healthcare worker with PCR-confirmed SARS-CoV-2 infection or an uninfected control (not recorded which).

At least ten counts were recorded for this clonotype. The chain couples TRBV20-1 to TRBJ1-6; 7 bases align to TRBD1. The CDR3 loop spans 14 amino acids. V lost 5 bases, J lost 4 bases, and 5 bases stayed unmatched. Looked up from germline, CDR1 is DFQATT and CDR2 is SNEGSKA (reference sequence). The CDR3, as DNA: TGCAGTGCTTCACCGGGACAGTATAATTCACCCCTCCACTTT. Translating it yields CSASPGQYNSPLHF.

The chain employs TRBV19 and TRBJ1-2; no reliable D call. The germline gives CDR1 LNHDA, CDR2 SQIVND (reference sequence). The CDR3 consists of 14 residues. V lost 4 bases, J lost 2 bases, and 11 bases lay in between. The CDR3 sequence is CASSRAPGNYGYTF. The CDR3 DNA is TGTGCCAGTAGTAGGGCACCCGGGAACTATGGCTACACCTTC. Looking up the rest from reference TRBV19 and TRBJ1-2 gives the full variable domain: DGGITQSPKYLFRKEGQNVTLSCEQNLNHDAMYWYRQDPGQGLRLIYYSQIVNDFQKGDIAEGYSVSREKKESFPLTVTSAQKNPTAFYLCASSRAPGNYGYTFGSGTRLTVV.

This clonotype was counted only a few times. The V gene is TRBV7-2, the J gene TRBJ2-4; D might be TRBD2 (5 bases). Germline loops: CDR1 SGHTA, CDR2 FQGNSA. The CDR3 is made up of 17 amino acids. V lost 1 base, J lost 8 bases, and 21 bases lay in between. For the CDR3, the DNA is TGTGCCAGCAGCTTAGTAGAGAGGGCCGGGGAAGAGGACATTCAGTACTTC. It is translated as CASSLVERAGEEDIQYF.

This clonotype was found a few times. The chain carries TRBV20-1 and TRBJ2-7, with TRBD1 identical over 9 bases. Germline assignment: CDR1 DFQATT and CDR2 SNEGSKA (reference sequence). The CDR3 sequence is 15 residues long. After removal of 8 bases from V and 2 bases from J, the junction contained 13 bases not matched to a gene. Written as DNA, the CDR3 is TGCAGTTCTTCAAATCCGGGACAGGGTACCTACGAGCAGTACTTC. Residues: CSSSNPGQGTYEQYF.

This clonotype showed up just a few times. The chain recombines TRBV30 with TRBJ1-3, with D maybe TRBD1 (5 bases). The CDR3 runs 14 residues. Per germline, CDR1 GTSNPN and CDR2 SVGIG (reference sequence). The germline V and J ends were trimmed by 1 base and 1 base, with 8 bases remaining between them. CDR3 in amino acids: CAWSGGTSGNTIYF. The CDR3 nucleotides read TGTGCCTGGAGTGGAGGGACTTCTGGAAACACCATATATTTT.

This clonotype was observed at least ten times. V usage is TRBV20-1 and J usage is TRBJ2-7; TRBD1 aligns across 7 bases. V gave up 1 base and J gave up 2 bases; unmatched junction bases: 8. In germline, CDR1 is DFQATT, CDR2 SNEGSKA (reference sequence). This CDR3 is built from 15 residues. The CDR3 loop is CSARGGGRAPYEQYF. Here the CDR3 DNA reads TGCAGTGCTAGAGGAGGGGGCAGGGCACCCTACGAGCAGTACTTC.

This clonotype was seen only a few times. CDR3 DNA: TGCGCCAGCAGCTTGGCCGGTAATTCACCCCTCCACTTT. This codes for CASSLAGNSPLHF. The chain recombines TRBV5-1 with TRBJ1-6; the D is unclear. The germline CDR1 and CDR2 sequences are SGHRS and YFSETQ. Trimming left V 0 bases short and J 6 bases short, with 4 bases between. The CDR3 extends over 13 amino acids. Combining the CDR3 with reference TRBV5-1 and TRBJ1-6 gives the whole variable domain KAGVTQTPRYLIKTRGQQVTLSCSPISGHRSVSWYQQTPGQGLQFLFEYFSETQRNKGNFPGRFSGRQFSNSRSEMNVSTLELGDSALYLCASSLAGNSPLHFGNGTRLTVT.

This clonotype was observed a handful of times. The chain links TRBV5-1 to TRBJ2-1; tentative D call: TRBD2 (7 bases). This CDR3 has 15 amino acids. Germline V gene data show CDR1 as SGHRS and CDR2 as YFSETQ. V lost 7 bases to trimming and J lost 8 bases, with 22 bases between them. The CDR3 loop reads CASYPIRGGHHEQFF. The CDR3 coding sequence is TGCGCCAGCTACCCTATAAGGGGGGGCCACCATGAGCAGTTCTTC. The full variable domain, rest sourced from reference TRBV5-1 and TRBJ2-1, is KAGVTQTPRYLIKTRGQQVTLSCSPISGHRSVSWYQQTPGQGLQFLFEYFSETQRNKGNFPGRFSGRQFSNSRSEMNVSTLELGDSALYLCASYPIRGGHHEQFFGPGTRLTVL.

This clonotype was seen at least ten times. The chain joins TRBV29-1 to TRBJ1-1; D unclear. CDR3 size: 12 residues. CDR1 is SQVTM, CDR2 ANQGSEA, per germline. V dropped 4 bases and J dropped 0 bases, with 6 bases sitting between them. This CDR3 is CSVGNMNTEAFF. The DNA of the CDR3 is TGCAGCGTTGGGAACATGAACACTGAAGCTTTCTTT.

This clonotype came up a few times. The chain joins TRBV5-6 to TRBJ1-1; D is unresolved. The V end lost 0 bases, the J end lost 10 bases, and 7 bases lay between the germline ends. This CDR3 is built from 11 residues. In germline, CDR1 is SGHDT, CDR2 YYEEEE. CDR3 sequence: CASSLGGLAFF. The CDR3 DNA reads as TGTGCCAGCAGCTTGGGAGGGTTAGCTTTCTTT.

This clonotype has a handful of counts. V usage is TRBV7-9 and J usage is TRBJ2-7; D is perhaps TRBD1 (5 bases). The CDR3 is 12 amino acids. The V gene's germline CDR1 is SEHNR and CDR2 FQNEAQ (reference sequence). Trimming stripped 8 bases from V and 3 bases from J, with 11 bases between. As DNA, the CDR3 is TGTGCCAGCGGCAGGGTAATCTACGAGCAGTACTTC. This sequence encodes CASGRVIYEQYF.